Reported below is one T cell receptor beta chain. Its antigen remains undetermined. Base qualities are not provided; no much larger clone lies one nucleotide away. The sample originates from a study of radiotherapy plus CTLA-4 blockade in lung cancer (dated by TCRdb to the late 2010s). Context from the whole study: Among the enrolled patients, about 19% had an objective response, and 25% to 35% reached disease control.

The CDR3 numbers 18 residues from cysteine through phenylalanine. Just CDR3 DNA is preserved here, 54 bases in frame from base 1. The germline V and J ends show losses of 6 bases and 0 bases respectively, and no gene match explains 9 bases of the junction. CDR1 SNHLY and CDR2 FYNNEI are derived from the germline V gene. In this study, focal radiation therapy paired with CTLA-4 blockade (ipilimumab) was tested in patients who had chemo-refractory metastatic non-small-cell lung cancer. On the study overall, not on this receptor specifically: The strongest predictors of response, as reported, were early dynamic changes in blood T cell clones along with a rise in serum interferon-beta after radiation. After treatment with radiotherapy and ipilimumab, TCR clones that originated in tumors expanded in peripheral blood.

Library method: the immunoSEQ multiplex PCR assay. TCRdb obtained this table from immuneACCESS and retained in-frame rearrangements with V and J assigned. These tables miss some clones; where compared with another copy, unresolved V genes account for less than half of the shortfall, and the remainder is unexplained. The sample yields 85,000 to 120,000 clones; roughly 84% were counted once. Of the sample, 2.4% is held by the ten largest clones. This specimen was peripheral blood, taken from a patient treated with radiotherapy plus ipilimumab. The sequence was collected from a human donor with non-small cell lung cancer that progressed on radiotherapy plus ipilimumab. Some clones in this sample may be carry-over from other donors' samples. The V gene is TRBV2 and the J gene is TRBJ1-4, with TRBD1 identical over 11 junction bases. The DNA reads TGTGCCAGCAGCGTAGGGGACAGGGGGTTGGCAACTAATGAAAAACTGTTTTTT. This translates into CASSVGDRGLATNEKLFF.